This T cell receptor (beta chain) was profiled in a study of T cell responses to AZD1222 COVID-19 vaccine. Whole-study findings and limits: An increase in Spike-specific TCR breadth and depth was observed after two AZD1222 doses. White British ancestry dominated among donors, who included more females, and clonal diversity was possibly underestimated.

For this clone: Its specificity is not known.

CDR1 SEHNR and CDR2 FQNEAQ come from the germline V gene (reference sequence). V lost 1 base and J 2 bases, leaving 9 bases between the germline ends. The CDR3 extends over 14 amino acids. Method: immunoSEQ multiplex PCR; TCRdb's copy keeps in-frame clones and lacks some. The sample holds 100,000 or so clones; around nine tenths are singletons and the top ten take roughly 4%. This sequence was found in an adult in good health. The sequenced sample was peripheral blood, obtained on day 0 of AZD1222 vaccination. The rearrangement links TRBV7-9 to TRBJ2-7; unclear D gene. CDR3 in amino acids: CASSLVDIPYEQYF. The CDR3 coding sequence is TGTGCCAGCAGCTTAGTCGACATCCCCTACGAGCAGTACTTC.